These 14 T cell receptor beta chains came from one sample sequenced in a study of blood T cells in healthy people across ages (dated by TCRdb to the mid-2010s). Library creation used 5' RACE. The sequencing machine was an Illumina HiSeq 2500. The second PCR ran for about 7 to 11 cycles and used a J-beta primer mix along with a sample-barcoded 5' primer. TCRdb trimmed public reads at Q25 via fastp, called clones via MiXCR and kept in-frame beta chains. Each entry is one CDR3 protein sequence, shown with its most common DNA and genes. The sample profile shows 1.5 million to 2 million distinct CDR3 sequences; around 35% of them were found once. The ten most abundant clones make up around 11% of the sample. The sample was blood. The receptors were gathered from a woman under 40 in good health.

The rearrangement links TRBV20-1 to TRBJ2-1; D could derive from TRBD1 or TRBD2 (7 bases each). This CDR3 region has 11 residues. Germline V gene lookup returns CDR1 DFQATT and CDR2 SNEGSKA (reference sequence). V dropped 6 bases and J dropped 8 bases, with 11 bases sitting between them. The CDR3 sequence: CSASGGDEQFF. The DNA of the CDR3 is TGCAGTGCATCAGGGGGGGATGAGCAGTTCTTC.

This chain joins TRBV3-1 and TRBJ2-7; a weak D match, TRBD1 (5 bases). The germline CDR1 and CDR2 sequences are LGHDT and YNNKEL (reference sequence). V was pared by 0 bases and J by 2 bases, with 17 bases between. The CDR3 length is 17 residues. Here the CDR3 reads CASSQEFQGSTTYEQYF. In DNA form, the CDR3 reads TGTGCCAGCAGCCAAGAATTCCAGGGCTCAACTACCTACGAGCAGTACTTC.

CDR3 region: CASSPAPGGDYNEQFF. The CDR3 DNA follows: TGTGCCAGCAGCCCAGCTCCGGGGGGTGACTACAATGAGCAGTTCTTC. The chain carries TRBV6-5 and TRBJ2-1; 7 bases line up with TRBD2. The V gene end was trimmed by 6 bases and the J gene end by 3 bases; junction bases not matched to a gene: 11. The CDR3 contains 16 residues. Germline CDR1 and CDR2: MNHEY and SVGAGI.

In its sample, this clonotype was seen once. The CDR3 bases are TGCAGCGCACAGGCATCCGGGAAGGTCGGGCAGTACTTC. Encoded protein: CSAQASGKVGQYF. The chain combines TRBV29-1 with TRBJ2-5; D might be TRBD1 or TRBD2, each matching 5 bases. Trimming left V 7 bases short and J 11 bases short, with 23 bases between. Germline lookup yields CDR1 SQVTM and CDR2 ANQGSEA. This CDR3 is 13 amino acids long.

This clonotype was recorded a few times. The CDR3 loop reads CASSSDVYTSTDTQYF. CDR3 DNA sequence: TGTGCCAGCAGCTCCGACGTCTATACTAGCACAGATACGCAGTATTTT. The chain joins TRBV7-9 to TRBJ2-3, with D unresolved. The CDR3 spans 16 residues. CDR1 is SEHNR and CDR2 is FQNEAQ in the germline V gene (reference sequence). V lost 4 bases and J lost 0, with 14 bases in between. Filled out from reference TRBV7-9 and TRBJ2-3, the complete variable domain reads DTGVSQNPRHKITKRGQNVTFRCDPISEHNRLYWYRQTLGQGPEFLTYFQNEAQLEKSRLLSDRFSAERPKGSFSTLEIQRTEQGDSAMYLCASSSDVYTSTDTQYFGPGTRLTVL.

This clonotype was observed a handful of times. The chain joins TRBV30 to TRBJ1-1; 9 bases align to TRBD1. Trimming cost V 2 bases and J 11 bases; bases outside gene matches: 12. This CDR3 spans 14 amino acids. From germline, CDR1 is GTSNPN and CDR2 SVGIG (reference sequence). This CDR3 is CAWSNRGQGSHAFF. CDR3 in DNA: TGTGCCTGGAGTAACCGGGGACAGGGCTCCCACGCTTTCTTT.

The J gene is TRBJ2-1, the V gene TRBV20-1; 9 bases fit TRBD2. The CDR3 has 12 residues. Germline assignment: CDR1 DFQATT and CDR2 SNEGSKA (reference sequence). J lost 8 bases, V lost 7 bases, and 6 bases had no gene match. The CDR3 coding sequence is TGCAGTGGCCTAGCGGGAACGGATGAGCAGTTCTTC. This encodes CSGLAGTDEQFF.

This chain uses TRBV27 with TRBJ2-7, with D perhaps TRBD2 (6 bases). This CDR3 is 13 amino acids long. Trimming took off 3 bases at V and 5 bases at J, with 11 bases between the two ends. Germline assignment: CDR1 MNHEY and CDR2 SMNVEV (reference sequence). The DNA for the CDR3 is TGTGCCAGCAGTTTTCTAGCGCAGAACGAGCAGTACTTC. Protein sequence: CASSFLAQNEQYF.

Ten or more counts support this clonotype. J is TRBJ2-5 and V is TRBV4-1; D gene uncertain. Germline V gives CDR1 MGHRA, CDR2 YSYEKL. The V end was cut by 0 bases, the J end by 5 bases, with 13 bases between. The CDR3 contains 15 residues. CDR3 in amino acids: CASSQDGRVEETQYF. The DNA of the CDR3 is TGCGCCAGCAGCCAAGATGGAAGGGTTGAGGAGACCCAGTACTTC.

This clonotype occurred a few times. This chain joins TRBV20-1 and TRBJ2-5; 11 positions match TRBD2. J was trimmed by 7 bases and V by 1 base; bases with no gene match: 8. Germline-derived CDR1 and CDR2 are DFQATT and SNEGSKA (reference sequence). This CDR3 has 15 amino acids. The CDR3: CSARGLAGTSRTQYF. The CDR3 bases are TGCAGTGCTAGAGGACTAGCGGGGACCTCACGGACCCAGTACTTC.

V usage is TRBV21-1 and J usage is TRBJ2-7; the D call in the table, TRBD1, was not verified against the DNA. TRBV21-1 represents a pseudogene. CDR3 length: 20 residues. The CDR3 DNA follows: TGTGCCAGCAGCGCGCCTCCGAGAGGACAGGGGCCCGCGGCTTCCTACGAGCAGTACTTC. Translating gives CASSAPPRGQGPAASYEQYF.

CDR3 protein: CASSLGFPPTEAFF. The CDR3 coding sequence is TGTGCCAGCAGTTTAGGCTTCCCTCCCACTGAAGCTTTCTTT. This sequence joins TRBV12-3 or TRBV12-4 and TRBJ1-1; D gene ambiguous. V was trimmed by 1 base and J by 4 bases, leaving 10 bases between them. The CDR3 has 14 amino acids.

A note on this clonotype: One junction end does not reproduce the germline sequence, and a read error may be involved. This chain connects TRBV6-5 to TRBJ2-7; D call uncertain. The end of the DNA is better explained by TRBJ2-5, so the J call may be wrong. This CDR3 comprises 13 residues. Germline CDR1 and CDR2: MNHEY and SVGAGI. The CDR3 loop reads CAGSYVEQETQYF. In DNA form, the CDR3 reads TGTGCCGGCAGTTACGTAGAACAAGAGACCCAGTACTTC.

The CDR3 DNA reads as TGTGCCACAAGCGACAGGGTAGACAATGAGCAGTTCTTC. Protein: CATSDRVDNEQFF. The V gene is TRBV18, the J gene TRBJ2-1, with 7 bases identical to TRBD1. Looked up from germline, CDR1 is KGHSH and CDR2 is LQKENI. V shed 10 bases and J 5 bases; nucleotides not matched to a gene: 8. The CDR3 is made up of 13 amino acids.